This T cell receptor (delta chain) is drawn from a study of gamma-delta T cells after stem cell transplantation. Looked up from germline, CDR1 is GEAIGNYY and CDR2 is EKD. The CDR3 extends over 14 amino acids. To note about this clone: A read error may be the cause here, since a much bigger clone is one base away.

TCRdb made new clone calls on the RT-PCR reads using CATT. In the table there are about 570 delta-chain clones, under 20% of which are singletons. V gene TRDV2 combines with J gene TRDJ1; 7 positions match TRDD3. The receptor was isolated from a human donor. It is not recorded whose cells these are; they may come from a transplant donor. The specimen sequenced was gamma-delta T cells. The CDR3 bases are TGTGCCTGTGACACTCTGGGGGTTGATGATAGACTCATCTTT. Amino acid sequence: CACDTLGVDDRLIF.